This T cell receptor (beta chain) was retrieved from a study of OX40 agonist ivuxolimab in advanced cancers. Study observations and caveats: Relatively little clonal expansion, among the lowest observed, appeared in partial responders at 0.1-3.0 mg/kg. Some nonresponders additionally presented with little normalized T-cell clonal expansion. Undetermined was the antigen specificity of the expanded peripheral T cells.

Germline V gene sequence: CDR1 MNHEY, CDR2 SVGAGI. Trimming shortened V by 0 bases and J by 4 bases, and 4 bases separated the two germline ends. The CDR3 spans 13 residues. TCRdb keeps only in-frame clones here, not all; method: immunoSEQ multiplex PCR. The data show 53,000 or so clones, with 84% seen just once and about 0.69% held by the top ten. In the case of this clone: Its antigen is currently unknown.

The chain carries TRBV6-5 and TRBJ1-5; the D is unclear. Sequences were derived from CD4+ or CD8+ T cells sorted from blood, sampled in a trial of the OX40 agonist ivuxolimab. This receptor was obtained from an adult with an advanced solid tumor such as melanoma, head and neck, liver or kidney cancer. The CDR3 DNA follows: TGTGCCAGCAGTTACTCGCCTAATCAGCCCCAGCATTTT. Translated: CASSYSPNQPQHF.